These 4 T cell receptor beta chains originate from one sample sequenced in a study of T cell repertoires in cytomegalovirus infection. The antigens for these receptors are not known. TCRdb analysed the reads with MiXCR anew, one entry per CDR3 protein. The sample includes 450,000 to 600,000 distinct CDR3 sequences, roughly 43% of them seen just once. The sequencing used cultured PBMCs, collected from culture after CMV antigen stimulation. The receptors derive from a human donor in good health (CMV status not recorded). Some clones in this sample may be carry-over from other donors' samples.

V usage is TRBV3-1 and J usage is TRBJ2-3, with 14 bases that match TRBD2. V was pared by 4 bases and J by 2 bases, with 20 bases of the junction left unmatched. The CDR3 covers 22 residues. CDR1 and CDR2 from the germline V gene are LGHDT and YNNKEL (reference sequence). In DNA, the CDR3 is TGTGCCAGCAGCCTTACCCCGGGACTAGCGGGAGAACAGGTCCATATCACAGATACGCAGTATTTT. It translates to CASSLTPGLAGEQVHITDTQYF.

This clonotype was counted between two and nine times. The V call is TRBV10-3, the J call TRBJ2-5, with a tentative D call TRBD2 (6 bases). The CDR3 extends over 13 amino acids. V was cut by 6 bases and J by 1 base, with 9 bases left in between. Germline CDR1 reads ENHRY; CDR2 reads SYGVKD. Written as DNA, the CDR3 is TGTGCCATCAGAGGAGGGCCCCAAGAGACCCAGTACTTC. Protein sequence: CAIRGGPQETQYF.

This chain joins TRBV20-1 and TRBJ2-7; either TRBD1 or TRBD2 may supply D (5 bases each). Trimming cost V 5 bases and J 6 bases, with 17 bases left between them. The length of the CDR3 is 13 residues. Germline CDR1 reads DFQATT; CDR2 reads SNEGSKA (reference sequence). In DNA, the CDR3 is TGCAGTGCTTTAATCAGGGAGTCGAGCGAGCAGTACTTC. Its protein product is CSALIRESSEQYF.

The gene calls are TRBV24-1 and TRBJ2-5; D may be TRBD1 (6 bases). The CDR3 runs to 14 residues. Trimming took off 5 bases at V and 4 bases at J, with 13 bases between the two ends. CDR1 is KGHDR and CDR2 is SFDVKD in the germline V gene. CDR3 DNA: TGTGCCACCAGTGGCACAGGGAGAGGAGAGACCCAGTACTTC. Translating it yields CATSGTGRGETQYF.